The present T cell receptor beta chain was sequenced within a study of T cells in Graves' hyperthyroidism and ophthalmopathy. Across the whole study: Pretreatment peripheral blood was obtained at initial diagnosis. Whole-study results and caveats: A 13 V-J signature model discriminated ophthalmopathy versus stable hyperthyroidism.

This CDR3 is built from 14 residues. Germline V lookup: CDR1 MNHEY, CDR2 SVGAGI. V gave up 2 bases and J gave up 4 bases; unmatched junction bases: 1. Remarks on this clonotype: Antigen: not known. A much larger clonotype is one base distant, so this may be a read error.

The TCR beta CDR3 regions underwent amplification using RNA transcripts as the source. The HTBI primer set served for first-round RT-PCR of the TCR CDR3. One entry per CDR3 protein, called by TCRdb with MiXCR from the multiplex PCR reads. Counted here are approximately 620,000 distinct CDR3 sequences, roughly 13% occurring once; the ten biggest clones make up around 5.4%. This receptor was obtained from a woman aged 25 to 45 with Graves' hyperthyroidism that later progressed to Graves' ophthalmopathy. The J gene is TRBJ2-1, the V gene TRBV6-5; 8 positions match TRBD2. Sample: blood. CDR3 sequence (DNA): TGTGCCAGCAGTTACCGGGAGGGGTACAATGAGCAGTTCTTC. Translation: CASSYREGYNEQFF.